This TCR beta chain was profiled in a study of shared clonotypes between healthy human individuals. Study overall: Researchers assigned three CD4 naive, three CD4 memory, two CD8 naive and one CD8 memory plate to each donor.

Points from the study as a whole: As a rule, naive subsets had a larger estimated richness than memory subsets.

CDR1 MGHRA and CDR2 YSYEKL come from the germline V gene. This CDR3 spans 17 amino acids. Trimming stripped 0 bases from V and 0 bases from J, with 12 bases between. Investigators spread the genomic DNA of each subset evenly over several immunoSEQ plates. The method was immunoSEQ multiplex PCR; TCRdb's version includes in-frame clones alone and lacks a portion of them. The sample contains about 600,000 clones, 95% of which appear only once. Naive CD8 cells were CD45RO-negative, positively selected for CCR7, excluding terminally differentiated effector memory CD45RA+ cells. A note on this clone: What it binds is not known.

The sequencing sample was made of naive CD8+ T cells sorted from blood. The chain recombines TRBV4-1 with TRBJ1-5; D is unclear. This TCR was recovered from a woman aged 25 to 39 in good health. For the CDR3, the DNA is TGCGCCAGCAGCCAAGATCGGAATGCGAATAGCAATCAGCCCCAGCATTTT. Its protein product is CASSQDRNANSNQPQHF.